Below, one T cell receptor beta chain is given with its context. The data derive from a study of CD8 T cells in Susac syndrome. Controls were healthy donors (matched for age and sex). RNA totalling roughly 0.5 to 1 ug underwent reverse transcription with random hexamers. The TCR beta CDR3 was amplified by immunoSEQ multiplex PCR across 54 Vbeta, 13 Jbeta. TCRdb re-called the immunoSEQ multiplex PCR reads with MiXCR, one entry per CDR3 protein. The sample holds 150,000 to 200,000 distinct CDR3 sequences, about 93% seen once. The clonotype was recovered from a human donor in good health. Sample: CD4+ T cells from PBMCs.

The DNA for the CDR3 is TGTGCCAGCAGTTGGGCAAGGGATCAGCCCCAGCATTTT. This sequence encodes CASSWARDQPQHF. V is TRBV28 and J is TRBJ1-5, with D unresolved. V was shortened by 4 bases and J by 5 bases, with 9 bases between the two germline ends. The V gene's germline CDR1 is MDHEN and CDR2 SYDVKM. The CDR3 totals 13 residues.